Listed here is a single T cell receptor beta chain. Its antigen remains unknown. Per germline, CDR1 SNHLY and CDR2 FYNNEI. Trimming removed 2 bases from V and 7 bases from J, with 11 bases in between. There are 14 residues in the CDR3. This record comes from a study of T cell repertoires in cytomegalovirus infection. TCRdb recomputed calls from the reads with MiXCR, one row per CDR3 protein. The sample records about 470,000 distinct CDR3 sequences, under 55% being singletons. The material was cultured PBMCs, obtained from culture after CMV antigen stimulation. The chain joins TRBV2 to TRBJ1-4; perhaps TRBD1 as D (5 bases). This receptor was taken from a human donor in good health (CMV status not recorded). Some clones in this sample may be carry-over from other donors' samples. As DNA, the CDR3 is TGTGCCAGCAGTGAATCAGGGCGCACTGAAAAACTGTTTTTT. Translating gives CASSESGRTEKLFF.